Each of the 5 T cell receptor beta chains below was sequenced from the same sample in a study of blood T cell repertoires in COVID-19. Clones were sequenced by immunoSEQ multiplex PCR, and TCRdb holds only the in-frame ones, with some missing. The sample carries 35,000 to 55,000 clones, more than 80% recorded once. The sequenced material came from peripheral blood. The source of these receptors is a man aged 60 to 75 with active COVID-19.

The chain is built from TRBV20-1 and TRBJ2-5; 7 bases map to TRBD2. CDR3 size: 15 residues. Germline loops: CDR1 DFQATT, CDR2 SNEGSKA (reference sequence). J gave up 2 bases and V 3 bases, and 9 bases lay outside the gene matches. CDR3 DNA: TGCAGTGCTAGTGTCAGCGGGGCGGAACAAGAGACCCAGTACTTC. This codes for CSASVSGAEQETQYF.

The chain is built from TRBV9 and TRBJ1-2; a possible D gene is TRBD1 (5 bases). Germline CDR1 and CDR2: SGDLS and YYNGEE. The CDR3 sequence is 13 residues long. V was cut by 2 bases and J by 12 bases, with 17 bases left in between. The CDR3 is CASSVSGREAHTF. In nucleotides, the CDR3 is TGTGCCAGCAGCGTTTCTGGCAGGGAAGCCCACACCTTC. Full variable domain (outside the CDR3, taken from reference TRBV9 and TRBJ1-2): DSGVTQTPKHLITATGQRVTLRCSPRSGDLSVYWYQQSLDQGLQFLIQYYNGEERAKGNILERFSAQQFPDLHSELNLSSLELGDSALYFCASSVSGREAHTFGSGTRLTVV.

The chain joins TRBV5-1 to TRBJ2-5; 8 positions match TRBD1. CDR1 is SGHRS, CDR2 YFSETQ, per germline. CDR3 size: 15 residues. Trimming removed 5 bases from V and 4 bases from J; junction bases left unmatched: 10. CDR3 sequence (DNA): TGCGCCAGCAGAGAAATCCAGGGGGCGGGAGAGACCCAGTACTTC. Protein product: CASREIQGAGETQYF.

V usage is TRBV7-8 and J usage is TRBJ2-3; D is possibly TRBD1 (5 bases). The germline V and J ends were trimmed by 5 bases and 0 bases, with 15 bases remaining between them. Germline CDR1 is SGHVS and CDR2 is FQNEAQ. This CDR3 has 16 amino acids. CDR3 sequence: CASSPRQRLSTDTQYF. CDR3 in DNA: TGTGCCAGCAGCCCCCGACAGCGACTTAGCACAGATACGCAGTATTTT. The full variable domain, with the rest looked up from reference TRBV7-8 and TRBJ2-3, is GAGVSQSPRYKVAKRGQDVALRCDPISGHVSLFWYQQALGQGPEFLTYFQNEAQLDKSGLPSDRFFAERPEGSVSTLKIQRTQQEDSAVYLCASSPRQRLSTDTQYFGPGTRLTVL.

In its sample, this clone was seen once. This sequence joins TRBV5-1 and TRBJ2-7, with 9 bases matching TRBD1. The CDR3 runs 16 residues. Germline assignment: CDR1 SGHRS and CDR2 YFSETQ. J lost 0 bases, V lost 5 bases, and 9 bases had no gene match. In DNA form, the CDR3 reads TGCGCCAGCAGACAGGGACAGGGCTTAAACTCCTACGAGCAGTACTTC. It is translated as CASRQGQGLNSYEQYF.